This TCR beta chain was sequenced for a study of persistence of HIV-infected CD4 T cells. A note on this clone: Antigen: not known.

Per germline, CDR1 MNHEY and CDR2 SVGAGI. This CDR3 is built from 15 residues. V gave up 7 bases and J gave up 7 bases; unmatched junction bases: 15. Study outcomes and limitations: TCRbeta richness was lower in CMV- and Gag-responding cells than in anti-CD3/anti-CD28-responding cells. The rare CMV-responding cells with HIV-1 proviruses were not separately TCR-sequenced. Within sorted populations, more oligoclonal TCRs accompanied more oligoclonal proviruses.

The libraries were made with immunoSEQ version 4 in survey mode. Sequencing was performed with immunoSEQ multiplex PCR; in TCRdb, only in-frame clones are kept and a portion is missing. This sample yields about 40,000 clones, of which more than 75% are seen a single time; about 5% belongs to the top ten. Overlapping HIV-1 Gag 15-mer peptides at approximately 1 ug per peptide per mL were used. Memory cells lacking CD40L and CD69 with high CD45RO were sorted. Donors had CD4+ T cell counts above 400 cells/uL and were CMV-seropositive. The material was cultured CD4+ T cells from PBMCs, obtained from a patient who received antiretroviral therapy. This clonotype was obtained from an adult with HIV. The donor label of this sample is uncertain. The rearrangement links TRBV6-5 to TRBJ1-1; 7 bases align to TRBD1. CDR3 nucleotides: TGTGCCAGCAACCGACAGGGACCGAGCCGGAATGAAGCTTTCTTT. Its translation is CASNRQGPSRNEAFF.